Each of the 21 T cell receptor beta chains below was sequenced from the same sample in a study of blood T cell repertoires in COVID-19. TCRdb keeps only in-frame clones here, not all; method: immunoSEQ multiplex PCR. The table shows about 14,000 clones, with approximately 80% occurring only once. Material: peripheral blood. Receptors were obtained from a woman aged 50 to 60 with active or convalescent COVID-19.

This chain joins TRBV28 and TRBJ1-6; TRBD1 is a possible D gene (6 bases). The CDR3 is 15 residues long. The germline V gene has CDR1 MDHEN and CDR2 SYDVKM. Trimming left V 6 bases short and J 5 bases short, with 14 bases between. The CDR3 sequence: CASRGLGHDNSPLHF. CDR3 in DNA: TGTGCCAGCAGGGGCCTGGGACACGATAATTCACCCCTCCACTTT.

The V and J genes are TRBV11-2 and TRBJ2-1; 7 nucleotides line up with TRBD2. V was clipped by 5 bases and J by 0 bases; unmatched bases: 7. The CDR3 extends over 16 amino acids. Germline V gene sequence: CDR1 SGHAT, CDR2 FQNNGV. The CDR3 region is CASSLLAGRSYNEQFF. The CDR3 nucleotides read TGTGCCAGCAGCCTGTTAGCGGGCCGCTCCTACAATGAGCAGTTCTTC.

The chain has TRBV9 and TRBJ2-1; 8 nucleotides line up with TRBD2. Losses at the gene ends were 0 bases for V and 8 bases for J; bases not matched to a gene: 13. The CDR3 is 17 residues long. CDR1 and CDR2 from the germline V gene are SGDLS and YYNGEE. CDR3 protein: CASSVGGSSGNGDEQFF. The CDR3 nucleotides read TGTGCCAGCAGCGTAGGTGGGAGTAGCGGGAATGGCGATGAGCAGTTCTTC.

The J gene is TRBJ1-2, the V gene TRBV5-6, with 11 bases fitting TRBD1. This CDR3 comprises 14 residues. Per germline, CDR1 SGHDT and CDR2 YYEEEE. The ends lost 2 bases at V and 7 bases at J; junction bases unmatched: 4. CDR3 protein: CASSFGQGAGGYTF. The DNA for the CDR3 is TGTGCCAGCAGCTTCGGACAGGGGGCTGGTGGCTACACCTTC. The full variable domain, completed using reference TRBV5-6 and TRBJ1-2, is DAGVTQSPTHLIKTRGQQVTLRCSPKSGHDTVSWYQQALGQGPQFIFQYYEEEERQRGNFPDRFSGHQFPNYSSELNVNALLLGDSALYLCASSFGQGAGGYTFGSGTRLTVV.

The chain links TRBV6-2 or TRBV6-3 to TRBJ2-1; 9 nucleotides line up with TRBD2. Germline trimming cut 1 base from V and 6 bases from J; bases unmatched to any gene: 7. The CDR3 extends over 16 amino acids. Germline CDR1 and CDR2: MNHEY and SVGEGT. CDR3 nucleotide sequence: TGTGCCAGCAGTTACTGGATGACTAGCGGAGGCAATGAGCAGTTCTTC. Its protein is CASSYWMTSGGNEQFF.

V is TRBV7-8 and J is TRBJ2-2, with 7 bases aligning to TRBD2. The germline V gene has CDR1 SGHVS and CDR2 FQNEAQ. With V trimmed by 1 base and J by 4 bases, 3 bases remained unmatched. This CDR3 spans 15 amino acids. The CDR3 reads CASSLVGGSTGELFF. The CDR3 region has the DNA TGTGCCAGCAGCTTAGTCGGGGGGTCCACCGGGGAGCTGTTTTTT. The whole variable domain, remainder taken from reference TRBV7-8 and TRBJ2-2, is GAGVSQSPRYKVAKRGQDVALRCDPISGHVSLFWYQQALGQGPEFLTYFQNEAQLDKSGLPSDRFFAERPEGSVSTLKIQRTQQEDSAVYLCASSLVGGSTGELFFGEGSRLTVL.

The rearrangement joins TRBV5-1 to TRBJ1-4; the match to TRBD1 covers 8 bases. V gave up 5 bases and J gave up 0 bases; unmatched junction bases: 6. The CDR3 totals 16 residues. The germline V gene encodes CDR1 SGHRS and CDR2 YFSETQ. CDR3 sequence (DNA): TGCGCCAGCAGTAAATCACAGGGGGCAACTAATGAAAAACTGTTTTTT. This codes for CASSKSQGATNEKLFF.

The chain uses TRBV7-9 and TRBJ2-5; TRBD1 is a possible D gene (6 bases). The CDR3 spans 15 residues. CDR1 SEHNR and CDR2 FQNEAQ come from the germline V gene (reference sequence). V was shortened by 1 base and J by 3 bases, with 12 bases between the two germline ends. CDR3 protein: CASSLVQTGKETQYF. DNA for the CDR3: TGTGCCAGCAGCTTAGTACAGACAGGCAAAGAGACCCAGTACTTC.

The CDR3 region has the DNA TGCAGCGTTGAACTTGAGGTGCGGGAGCAGTACTTC. Translated: CSVELEVREQYF. The V gene is TRBV29-1, the J gene TRBJ2-7; D is uncertain. The germline CDR1 and CDR2 sequences are SQVTM and ANQGSEA. Between the trimmed V and J ends, which lost 2 bases and 7 bases, there was a span of 12 bases. This CDR3 comprises 12 residues.

The table lists this clone with a count of one. The V call is TRBV24-1, the J call TRBJ2-7; D is perhaps TRBD1 (6 bases). The CDR3 length is 16 residues. V was pared by 3 bases and J by 2 bases, with 16 bases between. CDR1 is KGHDR and CDR2 is SFDVKD in the germline V gene. The CDR3 loop is CATSDNSQGAAYEQYF. The CDR3 nucleotides read TGTGCCACCAGTGATAACTCACAGGGAGCAGCCTACGAGCAGTACTTC.

The rearrangement links TRBV5-1 to TRBJ2-1, with a weak D call TRBD2 (6 bases). CDR3 length: 17 residues. Germline V gene sequence: CDR1 SGHRS, CDR2 YFSETQ. V was pared by 4 bases and J by 0 bases, with 17 bases between. The CDR3 loop is CASSLSGLPSSYNEQFF. The DNA of the CDR3 is TGCGCCAGCAGCCTAAGCGGGTTGCCGAGCTCCTACAATGAGCAGTTCTTC.

The chain is built from TRBV29-1 and TRBJ2-7, with a tentative D call TRBD1 (5 bases). CDR3 length equals 12 residues. Germline V gives CDR1 SQVTM, CDR2 ANQGSEA. Trimming stripped 6 bases from V and 2 bases from J, with 11 bases between. The CDR3 region has the DNA TGCAGCGTCCCATTGGGGCCCTACGAGCAGTACTTC. It encodes CSVPLGPYEQYF.

In DNA form, the CDR3 reads TGTGCCAGCAGCTTAAAAGGGAGTTCGTACGAGCAGTACTTC. This gives the protein CASSLKGSSYEQYF. This chain joins TRBV7-8 and TRBJ2-7, with a weak D call TRBD2 (5 bases). CDR3 length: 14 residues. Germline-derived CDR1 and CDR2 are SGHVS and FQNEAQ. Trimming cost V 2 bases and J 4 bases, with 12 bases left between them.

The rearrangement links TRBV5-4 to TRBJ2-1; 8 bases match TRBD2. In germline, CDR1 is SGHNT, CDR2 YYREEE (reference sequence). The CDR3 length is 14 residues. V trimming: 2 bases; J trimming: 9 bases; junction bases outside the gene matches: 7. DNA for the CDR3: TGTGCCAGCAGCTTACCGGGAGGGTTAGTTGAGCAGTTCTTC. Translated: CASSLPGGLVEQFF.

This clone was found a few times. This chain joins TRBV3-1 (or the pseudogene TRBV3-2) and TRBJ1-5; 8 bases fit TRBD1. CDR1 and CDR2 (germline): LGHDT, YNNKEL (reference sequence). The CDR3 contains 17 residues. Unmatched junction bases numbered 8, after V lost 0 bases and J lost 4 bases. The CDR3 is CASSQENGQGWNQPQHF. The CDR3 nucleotides are TGTGCCAGCAGCCAAGAGAACGGACAGGGATGGAATCAGCCCCAGCATTTT.

The chain recombines TRBV3-1 (or the pseudogene TRBV3-2) with TRBJ2-7; the D gene is possibly TRBD1 (5 bases). There are 17 residues in the CDR3. Trimming left V 2 bases short and J 3 bases short, with 20 bases between. CDR1 LGHDT and CDR2 YNNKEL come from the germline V gene (reference sequence). The DNA of the CDR3 is TGTGCCAGCAGCCAAAATACTTTAGGACATAGCTACTACGAGCAGTACTTC. Amino acids: CASSQNTLGHSYYEQYF.

The chain is built from TRBV5-1 and TRBJ1-1; 7 nucleotides line up with TRBD1. Per the germline V gene, CDR1 is SGHRS and CDR2 is YFSETQ. V dropped 0 bases and J dropped 4; count of bases not matched to a gene: 6. The CDR3 has 15 amino acids. CDR3 bases: TGCGCCAGCAGCTTGGGGACAGGTAGACCCACTGAAGCTTTCTTT. It is translated as CASSLGTGRPTEAFF.

In DNA, the CDR3 is TGTGCCAGCAGCCCCCACGGGGGAACCCTCACAGATACGCAGTATTTT. Protein: CASSPHGGTLTDTQYF. The chain employs TRBV3-1 (or the pseudogene TRBV3-2) and TRBJ2-3; perhaps TRBD2 as D (6 bases). Trimming removed 4 bases from V and 2 bases from J, with 16 bases in between. CDR1 is LGHDT and CDR2 is YNNKEL in the germline V gene (reference sequence). This CDR3 contains 16 residues.

This clone was seen only a few times. This sequence joins TRBV5-1 and TRBJ2-7; 10 bases are shared with TRBD2. Trimming removed 4 bases from V and 1 base from J; junction bases left unmatched: 11. Germline-derived CDR1 and CDR2 are SGHRS and YFSETQ. This CDR3 region has 17 residues. CDR3 residues: CASSPYPSAGGSYEQYF. The CDR3 DNA reads as TGCGCCAGCAGCCCTTATCCTTCAGCGGGGGGGTCCTACGAGCAGTACTTC.

This clone was seen a handful of times. V is TRBV28 and J is TRBJ1-5; 12 positions agree with TRBD1. Germline V gives CDR1 MDHEN, CDR2 SYDVKM. V lost 3 bases to trimming and J lost 5 bases; unmatched junction nucleotides: 5. This CDR3 comprises 16 residues. CDR3 sequence reads: CASSFWGTGGHQPQHF. CDR3 coding DNA: TGTGCCAGCAGTTTTTGGGGGACAGGGGGCCATCAGCCCCAGCATTTT. The full variable domain, rest sourced from reference TRBV28 and TRBJ1-5, is DVKVTQSSRYLVKRTGEKVFLECVQDMDHENMFWYRQDPGLGLRLIYFSYDVKMKEKGDIPEGYSVSREKKERFSLILESASTNQTSMYLCASSFWGTGGHQPQHFGDGTRLSIL.

V usage is TRBV7-2 and J usage is TRBJ1-6; TRBD1 matches 7 bases. The V gene end was trimmed by 5 bases and the J gene end by 13 bases; junction bases not matched to a gene: 17. CDR3 length: 16 amino acids. Germline loops: CDR1 SGHTA, CDR2 FQGNSA. Here the CDR3 reads CASSQNPGGQQGPLHF. CDR3 DNA: TGTGCCAGCAGCCAAAACCCTGGGGGACAGCAGGGGCCCCTCCACTTT.